Listed below are T cell receptor beta chains from one sample, sequenced in a study of T-cell reconstitution after alpha-beta-depleted transplantation in children. Each CDR3 protein gets one entry after TCRdb re-called the PCR reads with MiXCR. The sample holds around 600,000 distinct CDR3 sequences, approximately 10% seen once. The input for sequencing was PBMCs from the stem cell graft donor, taken from the stem cell graft. The source is a human donor who donated a stem cell graft to a child with acute myeloid leukemia. CDR3s leave out the opening cysteine and the closing phenylalanine or tryptophan. Fields, in order: CDR3 length, V gene, clone size, CDR3 protein. Clone size is shown for a subset of rows, as once, few, many or a class of expanded clone.

len: 9
v_gene: TRBV20-1
abundance: -
CDR3aa: CAGGAYEQY

len: 12
v_gene: TRBV29-1
abundance: many
CDR3aa: SVDLDRDYYEQF

len: 13
v_gene: TRBV25-1
abundance: few
CDR3aa: ASSDRTSGNNEQF

len: 13
v_gene: TRBV24-1
abundance: few
CDR3aa: ATSDPRTGAYEQY

len: 14
v_gene: TRBV11-2
abundance: few
CDR3aa: ASSLGTIWSGNEQF

len: 13
v_gene: TRBV9
abundance: many
CDR3aa: ASSVGANPTDTQY

len: 12
v_gene: TRBV6-2/TRBV6-3
abundance: -
CDR3aa: ASSLTSGTNIQY

len: 12
v_gene: TRBV4-3
abundance: -
CDR3aa: ASSQQPGNTEAF

len: 11
v_gene: TRBV20-1
abundance: -
CDR3aa: SSRGVRGGEQF

len: 12
v_gene: TRBV6-4
abundance: few
CDR3aa: ASSPGTSHSEQY

len: 12
v_gene: TRBV5-1
abundance: -
CDR3aa: ASTGERFWDEQF

len: 11
v_gene: TRBV2
abundance: few
CDR3aa: ASRAGRSEKLF

len: 15
v_gene: TRBV5-1
abundance: few
CDR3aa: ASSWNEGGQGLYEQY

len: 12
v_gene: TRBV28
abundance: many
CDR3aa: ASTSPGQDQTQY

len: 12
v_gene: TRBV7-9
abundance: few
CDR3aa: ASRVTGSTDTQY

len: 13
v_gene: TRBV19
abundance: -
CDR3aa: ASRPDRPMNTEAF

len: 9
v_gene: TRBV20-1
abundance: few
CDR3aa: RGRAGDEQY

len: 13
v_gene: TRBV3-1
abundance: many
CDR3aa: ASSQGLGSSYEQY

len: 13
v_gene: TRBV20-1
abundance: -
CDR3aa: SAPRLAVTYNEQF

len: 12
v_gene: TRBV10-3
abundance: once
CDR3aa: AINRDGEFYEQY

len: 12
v_gene: TRBV12-3/TRBV12-4
abundance: many
CDR3aa: ASNLGGVASPQH

len: 15
v_gene: TRBV7-2
abundance: many
CDR3aa: ASSLSGTSINTGELF

len: 11
v_gene: TRBV30
abundance: once
CDR3aa: AWTGTGGYGYT

len: 13
v_gene: TRBV5-6
abundance: few
CDR3aa: ASSASHRSSYEQY